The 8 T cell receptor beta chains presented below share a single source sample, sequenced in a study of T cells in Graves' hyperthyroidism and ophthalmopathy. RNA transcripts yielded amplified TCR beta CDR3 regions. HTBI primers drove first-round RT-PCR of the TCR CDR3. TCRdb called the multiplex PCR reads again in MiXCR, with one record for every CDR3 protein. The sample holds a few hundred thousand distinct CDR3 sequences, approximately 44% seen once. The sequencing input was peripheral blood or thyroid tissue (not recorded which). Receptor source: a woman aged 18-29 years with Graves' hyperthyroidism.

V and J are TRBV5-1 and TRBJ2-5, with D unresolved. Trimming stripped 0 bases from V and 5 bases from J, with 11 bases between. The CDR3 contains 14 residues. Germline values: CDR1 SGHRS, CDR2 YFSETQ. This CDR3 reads CASSLGAVDETQYF. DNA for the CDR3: TGCGCCAGCAGCTTGGGGGCAGTCGACGAGACCCAGTACTTC.

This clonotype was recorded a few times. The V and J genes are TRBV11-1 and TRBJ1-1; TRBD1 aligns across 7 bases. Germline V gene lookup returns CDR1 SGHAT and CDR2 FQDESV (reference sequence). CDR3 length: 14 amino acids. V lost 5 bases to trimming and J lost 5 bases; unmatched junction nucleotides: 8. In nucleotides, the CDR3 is TGTGCCAGCAGCAAGATTACAGGGGATACTGAAGCTTTCTTT. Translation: CASSKITGDTEAFF. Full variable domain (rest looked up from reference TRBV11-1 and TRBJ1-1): EAEVAQSPRYKITEKSQAVAFWCDPISGHATLYWYRQILGQGPELLVQFQDESVVDDSQLPKDRFSAERLKGVDSTLKIQPAELGDSAMYLCASSKITGDTEAFFGQGTRLTVV.

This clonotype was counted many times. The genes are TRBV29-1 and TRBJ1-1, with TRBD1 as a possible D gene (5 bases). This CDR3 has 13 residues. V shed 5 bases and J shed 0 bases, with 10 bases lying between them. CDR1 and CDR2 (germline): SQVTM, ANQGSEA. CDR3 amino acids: CSVSPGLNTEAFF. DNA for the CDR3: TGCAGCGTTTCCCCAGGGTTGAACACTGAAGCTTTCTTT.

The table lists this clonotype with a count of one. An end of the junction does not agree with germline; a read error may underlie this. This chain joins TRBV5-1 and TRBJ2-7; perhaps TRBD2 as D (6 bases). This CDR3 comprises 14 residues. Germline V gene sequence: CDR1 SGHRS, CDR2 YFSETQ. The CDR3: CVSSFGGEAYEQYF. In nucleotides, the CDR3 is TGCGTCAGCAGCTTCGGGGGAGAGGCCTACGAGCAGTACTTC.

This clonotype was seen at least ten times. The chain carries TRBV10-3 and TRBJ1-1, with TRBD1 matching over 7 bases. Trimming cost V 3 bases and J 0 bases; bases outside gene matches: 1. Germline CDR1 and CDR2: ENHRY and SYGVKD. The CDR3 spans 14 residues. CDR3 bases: TGTGCCATCAGTGAAGGGGGCATGAACACTGAAGCTTTCTTT. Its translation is CAISEGGMNTEAFF.

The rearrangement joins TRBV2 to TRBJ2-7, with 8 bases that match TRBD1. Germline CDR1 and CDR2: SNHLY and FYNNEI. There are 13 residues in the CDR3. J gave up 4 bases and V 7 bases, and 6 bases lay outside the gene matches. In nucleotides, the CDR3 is TGTGCCAGCATGCAGGACAGGGATTACGAGCAGTACTTC. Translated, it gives CASMQDRDYEQYF.

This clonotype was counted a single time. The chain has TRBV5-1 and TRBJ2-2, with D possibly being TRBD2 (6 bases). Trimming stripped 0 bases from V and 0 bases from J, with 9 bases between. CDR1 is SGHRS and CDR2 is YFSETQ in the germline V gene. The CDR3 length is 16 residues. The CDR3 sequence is CASSLVGGANTGELFF. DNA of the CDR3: TGCGCCAGCAGCTTGGTTGGAGGGGCGAACACCGGGGAGCTGTTTTTT.

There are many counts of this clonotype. The CDR3 region is CASSPDRGWNSPLHF. The CDR3 DNA sequence: TGTGCCAGTAGTCCCGACAGGGGGTGGAATTCACCCCTCCACTTT. The rearrangement uses TRBV19 and TRBJ1-6; 9 bases match TRBD1. Trimming at V came to 5 bases and at J to 7 bases, leaving 6 bases not matched to a gene. CDR3 length equals 15 residues. CDR1 is LNHDA, CDR2 SQIVND, per germline (reference sequence).